The rows below give T cell receptor beta chains drawn from one sample of a study of blood T cell repertoires in COVID-19. The repertoire was sequenced with immunoSEQ multiplex PCR; TCRdb's copy has only in-frame clones and lacks some. This table has about 75,000 clones, around 88% appearing once. Input material: peripheral blood. The receptors derive from a woman between 65 and 79 years old with acute or convalescent COVID-19. The CDR3 runs from the conserved cysteine through the conserved F or W. D genes are given only for firm matches. Size is stated for part of the rows, as once, few or many counts, or as a class when the clone is expanded.

j_gene: TRBJ1-6
v_gene: TRBV30
abundance: once
len: 13
d_gene: -
CDR3aa: CARGTGYNSPLHF
CDR3nt: TGTGCCCGCGGCACAGGGTATAATTCACCCCTCCACTTT

j_gene: TRBJ1-3
v_gene: TRBV6-5
abundance: once
len: 14
d_gene: -
CDR3aa: CASSFTVVSNTIYF
CDR3nt: TGTGCCAGCAGTTTCACGGTGGTGTCGAACACCATATATTTT

j_gene: TRBJ2-5
v_gene: TRBV9
abundance: -
len: 16
d_gene: -
CDR3aa: CASSVAGGGRGETQYF
CDR3nt: TGTGCCAGCAGCGTTGCAGGGGGCGGGAGGGGAGAGACCCAGTACTTC

j_gene: TRBJ1-1
v_gene: TRBV19
abundance: -
len: 11
d_gene: -
CDR3aa: CASSIPGGAFF
CDR3nt: TGTGCCAGTAGTATCCCCGGGGGAGCTTTCTTT

j_gene: TRBJ2-7
v_gene: TRBV18
abundance: -
len: 15
d_gene: TRBD2
CDR3aa: CASSPSSGGSYEQYF
CDR3nt: TGTGCCAGCTCACCTAGTAGCGGGGGGTCCTACGAGCAGTACTTC

j_gene: TRBJ1-2
v_gene: TRBV6-5
abundance: -
len: 15
d_gene: TRBD1
CDR3aa: CASSYRIDRVYGYTF
CDR3nt: TGTGCCAGCAGTTACAGAATCGACAGGGTCTATGGCTACACCTTC

j_gene: TRBJ2-2
v_gene: TRBV27
abundance: -
len: 15
d_gene: -
CDR3aa: CASSTGTAGAGELFF
CDR3nt: TGTGCCAGCAGTACCGGGACAGCGGGAGCCGGGGAGCTGTTTTTT

j_gene: TRBJ1-4
v_gene: TRBV4-1
abundance: -
len: 13
d_gene: -
CDR3aa: CASSNLWAEKLFF
CDR3nt: TGCGCCAGCAGCAACCTCTGGGCTGAAAAACTGTTTTTT

j_gene: TRBJ2-7
v_gene: TRBV11-1
abundance: -
len: 13
d_gene: TRBD1
CDR3aa: CASRRQGAHEQYF
CDR3nt: TGTGCCAGCAGGCGACAGGGGGCCCACGAGCAGTACTTC

j_gene: TRBJ2-3
v_gene: TRBV9
abundance: -
len: 15
d_gene: TRBD2
CDR3aa: CASSVSGGAGDTQYF
CDR3nt: TGTGCCAGCAGCGTCAGCGGGGGGGCCGGTGATACGCAGTATTTT

j_gene: TRBJ2-5
v_gene: TRBV10-3
abundance: -
len: 11
d_gene: TRBD2
CDR3aa: CAAGEGETQYF
CDR3nt: TGTGCCGCGGGGGAAGGGGAGACCCAGTACTTC

j_gene: TRBJ2-7
v_gene: TRBV11-2
abundance: -
len: 15
d_gene: TRBD2
CDR3aa: CASSWLAGEFYEQYF
CDR3nt: TGTGCCAGCAGCTGGTTGGCGGGAGAATTCTACGAGCAGTACTTC

j_gene: TRBJ1-2
v_gene: TRBV7-8
abundance: -
len: 15
d_gene: TRBD1
CDR3aa: CASSLTSGQGYGYTF
CDR3nt: TGTGCCAGCAGCTTAACTTCCGGACAGGGATATGGCTACACCTTC

j_gene: TRBJ1-6
v_gene: TRBV11-2
abundance: -
len: 17
d_gene: TRBD1
CDR3aa: CASSPIGDRGRNSPLHF
CDR3nt: TGTGCCAGCAGCCCCATTGGGGACAGGGGACGGAATTCACCCCTCCACTTT

j_gene: TRBJ1-1
v_gene: TRBV29-1
abundance: -
len: 13
d_gene: -
CDR3aa: CSVSKGDGTEAFF
CDR3nt: TGCAGCGTTAGTAAGGGGGATGGCACTGAAGCTTTCTTT

j_gene: TRBJ1-5
v_gene: TRBV21-1
abundance: -
len: 14
d_gene: -
CDR3aa: CASVLGQGHQPQHF
CDR3nt: TGTGCCAGCGTACTCGGACAGGGTCATCAGCCCCAGCATTTT

j_gene: TRBJ2-7
v_gene: TRBV9
abundance: -
len: 15
d_gene: TRBD1
CDR3aa: CASSVRDRPFYEQYF
CDR3nt: TGTGCCAGCAGCGTCCGGGACAGACCATTCTACGAGCAGTACTTC

j_gene: TRBJ1-1
v_gene: TRBV19
abundance: -
len: 13
d_gene: -
CDR3aa: CASSISRNTEAFF
CDR3nt: TGTGCCAGTAGTATATCGCGGAACACTGAAGCTTTCTTT

j_gene: TRBJ1-5
v_gene: TRBV2
abundance: -
len: 14
d_gene: TRBD1
CDR3aa: CASSGDRANQPQHF
CDR3nt: TGTGCCAGCAGTGGGGACAGGGCCAATCAGCCCCAGCATTTT

j_gene: TRBJ2-5
v_gene: TRBV7-9
abundance: -
len: 17
d_gene: TRBD1
CDR3aa: CASSLSLGTGLGETQYF
CDR3nt: TGTGCCAGCAGCTTAAGTCTCGGGACAGGGCTTGGAGAGACCCAGTACTTC

j_gene: TRBJ2-1
v_gene: TRBV20-1
abundance: -
len: 14
d_gene: -
CDR3aa: CSASPRASYNEQFF
CDR3nt: TGCAGTGCTAGTCCCCGCGCCTCCTACAATGAGCAGTTCTTC

j_gene: TRBJ1-1
v_gene: TRBV7-3
abundance: once
len: 14
d_gene: -
CDR3aa: CASSLTSGNTEAFF
CDR3nt: TGTGCCAGCAGCTTAACCTCCGGGAACACTGAAGCTTTCTTT

j_gene: TRBJ2-1
v_gene: TRBV19
abundance: once
len: 16
d_gene: TRBD1
CDR3aa: CASSYRTGGSYNEQFF
CDR3nt: TGTGCCAGTAGTTATCGGACAGGGGGGTCCTACAATGAGCAGTTCTTC

j_gene: TRBJ2-7
v_gene: TRBV28
abundance: -
len: 14
d_gene: TRBD2
CDR3aa: CASRVAGGSYEQYF
CDR3nt: TGTGCCAGCAGAGTAGCGGGAGGGTCCTACGAGCAGTACTTC

j_gene: TRBJ1-1
v_gene: TRBV30
abundance: once
len: 11
d_gene: TRBD1
CDR3aa: CAGQVNTEAFF
CDR3nt: TGTGCCGGACAGGTGAACACTGAAGCTTTCTTT

j_gene: TRBJ2-2
v_gene: TRBV11-2
abundance: -
len: 16
d_gene: -
CDR3aa: CASRLTWAENTGELFF
CDR3nt: TGTGCCAGCAGGTTAACTTGGGCAGAGAACACCGGGGAGCTGTTTTTT

j_gene: TRBJ2-2
v_gene: TRBV14
abundance: -
len: 18
d_gene: TRBD1
CDR3aa: CASSQRQGLISSTGELFF
CDR3nt: TGTGCCAGCAGCCAAAGACAGGGCCTTATCTCAAGCACCGGGGAGCTGTTTTTT

j_gene: TRBJ1-1
v_gene: TRBV9
abundance: -
len: 12
d_gene: -
CDR3aa: CASSAQNTEAFF
CDR3nt: TGTGCCAGCAGCGCCCAAAACACTGAAGCTTTCTTT

j_gene: TRBJ2-1
v_gene: TRBV11-2
abundance: few
len: 16
d_gene: TRBD2
CDR3aa: CASSPLAGSSYNEQFF
CDR3nt: TGTGCCAGCAGCCCCTTAGCGGGAAGCTCCTACAATGAGCAGTTCTTC

j_gene: TRBJ1-1
v_gene: TRBV5-4
abundance: -
len: 13
d_gene: -
CDR3aa: CASSPKRNTEAFF
CDR3nt: TGTGCCAGCAGCCCAAAGAGAAACACTGAAGCTTTCTTT

j_gene: TRBJ1-1
v_gene: TRBV28
abundance: -
len: 17
d_gene: -
CDR3aa: CASSPPRGAVMNTEAFF
CDR3nt: TGTGCCAGCAGTCCCCCCCGGGGGGCGGTGATGAACACTGAAGCTTTCTTT

j_gene: TRBJ1-1
v_gene: TRBV28
abundance: -
len: 16
d_gene: TRBD1
CDR3aa: CASSTSYPGGQSKAFF
CDR3nt: TGTGCCAGCAGCACTTCTTACCCAGGGGGTCAATCGAAAGCTTTCTTT

j_gene: TRBJ2-7
v_gene: TRBV11-2
abundance: -
len: 13
d_gene: -
CDR3aa: CATGGRGRNEQYF
CDR3nt: TGTGCCACCGGGGGAAGGGGGCGGAACGAGCAGTACTTC

j_gene: TRBJ1-4
v_gene: TRBV18
abundance: once
len: 15
d_gene: TRBD1
CDR3aa: CASSPQQGADEKLFF
CDR3nt: TGTGCCAGCTCACCCCAACAGGGGGCAGATGAAAAACTGTTTTTT

j_gene: TRBJ2-2
v_gene: TRBV6-4
abundance: -
len: 14
d_gene: TRBD1
CDR3aa: CASRDQGDTGELFF
CDR3nt: TGTGCCAGCAGGGACCAGGGGGACACCGGGGAGCTGTTTTTT

j_gene: TRBJ1-5
v_gene: TRBV7-9
abundance: -
len: 17
d_gene: -
CDR3aa: CASSLGPPRGNNQPQHF
CDR3nt: TGTGCCAGCAGCTTAGGACCCCCAAGGGGTAACAATCAGCCCCAGCATTTT

j_gene: TRBJ2-3
v_gene: TRBV9
abundance: -
len: 13
d_gene: TRBD1
CDR3aa: CASSATGSDTQYF
CDR3nt: TGTGCCAGCAGCGCGACAGGGTCAGATACGCAGTATTTT

j_gene: TRBJ2-7
v_gene: TRBV6-2/TRBV6-3
abundance: -
len: 18
d_gene: TRBD1
CDR3aa: CASSYRAPPGQAPYEQYF
CDR3nt: TGTGCCAGCAGTTACAGGGCCCCCCCGGGACAGGCGCCGTACGAGCAGTACTTC

j_gene: TRBJ1-3
v_gene: TRBV3-1/TRBV3-2
abundance: -
len: 16
d_gene: -
CDR3aa: CASSQDGRLSGNTIYF
CDR3nt: TGTGCCAGCAGCCAAGACGGCAGGCTCTCTGGAAACACCATATATTTT

j_gene: TRBJ2-7
v_gene: TRBV7-3
abundance: once
len: 14
d_gene: -
CDR3aa: CASSLGGQDYEQYF
CDR3nt: TGTGCCAGCAGCTTAGGTGGGCAGGACTACGAGCAGTACTTC

j_gene: TRBJ1-2
v_gene: TRBV30
abundance: -
len: 14
d_gene: -
CDR3aa: CAWSGQARGYGYTF
CDR3nt: TGTGCCTGGAGTGGACAGGCCCGAGGCTATGGCTACACCTTC

j_gene: TRBJ2-6
v_gene: TRBV18
abundance: -
len: 16
d_gene: -
CDR3aa: CASSPPLYSGANVLTF
CDR3nt: TGTGCCAGCTCACCACCGCTATACTCTGGGGCCAACGTCCTGACTTTC

j_gene: TRBJ1-5
v_gene: TRBV28
abundance: -
len: 14
d_gene: -
CDR3aa: CASTSLARDQPQHF
CDR3nt: TGTGCCAGCACCTCTCTCGCGAGGGATCAGCCCCAGCATTTT